These T cell receptor beta chains were read from a single sample in a study of cytomegalovirus exposure and HLA in healthy donors. Libraries were prepared by immunoSEQ multiplex PCR; TCRdb keeps only in-frame clonotypes and omits some of them. Of under 250,000 clones in the sample, around three quarters were seen once. Sequences were obtained from PBMCs. All receptors come from a woman aged 30 to 39 in good health and CMV-seropositive. Both conserved end residues are part of each CDR3. A D gene is named only where the DNA matches it firmly. Clone size is given for some rows only: seen once, a few or many times, or a class if the clone is expanded.

NA,TRBJ1-4,TRBV7-9,NA,TGTGCCAGCAGCTTAAGGTCCGAGGATGAAAAACTGTTTTTT,CASSLRSEDEKLFF
NA,TRBJ2-7,TRBV27,NA,TGTGCCAGCAGTTTAGAGGGTACGTCCTACGAGCAGTACTTC,CASSLEGTSYEQYF
NA,TRBJ2-4,TRBV2,NA,TGTGCCAGCAGCTTGCCAGGAGGCGGTCATGACATTCAGTACTTC,CASSLPGGGHDIQYF
few,TRBJ2-1,TRBV4-1,NA,TGCGCCAGCAGCCAAGCTCTCGGCGGGTCCTGGGGTGCATCCTACAATGAGCAGTTCTTC,CASSQALGGSWGASYNEQFF
NA,TRBJ1-4,TRBV5-1,NA,TGCGCCAGCAGCTTGAATGCAGGGACTAATGAAAAACTGTTTTTT,CASSLNAGTNEKLFF
NA,TRBJ1-5,TRBV12-5,TRBD1,TGTGCTGGTGGTTTGCTCGAACTTGGGACAGGGGCGGCACGGCAGCCCCAGCATTTT,CAGGLLELGTGAARQPQHF
NA,TRBJ2-7,TRBV5-1,TRBD1,TGCGCCACCTACACAGGGGGCGAGCCCTACGAGCAGTACTTC,CATYTGGEPYEQYF
few,TRBJ2-7,TRBV9,NA,TGTGCCAGCAGCGTAGGACTGAGCTCCTACGAGCAGTACTTC,CASSVGLSSYEQYF
NA,TRBJ2-2,TRBV2,NA,TGTGCCAGCAGTGTAGATGGAGTTCACACCGGGGAGCTGTTTTTT,CASSVDGVHTGELFF
NA,TRBJ2-7,TRBV19,TRBD2,TGTGCCAGTAGCCCGTTAGCGGGAGGCTTCTCCTACGAGCAGTACTTC,CASSPLAGGFSYEQYF
NA,TRBJ2-5,TRBV7-9,TRBD2,TGTGCCAGCAGCCGATCCGGGCCGGGAGGAGAGACCCAGTACTTC,CASSRSGPGGETQYF
NA,TRBJ2-5,TRBV7-8,NA,TGTGCCAGCAGCCCCGGGGAGATACAAGAGACCCAGTACTTC,CASSPGEIQETQYF
NA,TRBJ2-1,TRBV6-1,NA,TGTGCCAGCAGCACAGGAGGGGGGGATGAGCAGTTCTTC,CASSTGGGDEQFF
NA,TRBJ2-3,TRBV5-4,TRBD1,TGTGCCAGCCTCGAGGGGACAGGGAGCACAGATACGCAGTATTTT,CASLEGTGSTDTQYF
NA,TRBJ2-7,TRBV18,TRBD1,TGTGCCAGCTCGCCGTTCGAAGGGACAGGCCCGTACGAGCAGTACTTC,CASSPFEGTGPYEQYF
NA,TRBJ1-1,TRBV4-2,TRBD1,TGTGCCAGCAGCCAAGCGGGGACAGGCCCCGAGACTGAAGCTTTCTTT,CASSQAGTGPETEAFF
NA,TRBJ1-1,TRBV18,TRBD1,TGTGCCAGCTCACCACGACAGGGTTCGGTGTTAGCTTTCTTT,CASSPRQGSVLAFF
NA,TRBJ2-2,TRBV6-6,TRBD1,TGTGCCAGCAGAGGACAGGGAAACACCGGGGAGCTGTTTTTT,CASRGQGNTGELFF
NA,TRBJ2-2,TRBV4-1,NA,TGCGCCAGCAGCCAAGACAAAAACACCGGGGAGCTGTTTTTT,CASSQDKNTGELFF
few,TRBJ2-5,TRBV5-3,NA,TGTGCCAGCAGCTTCGGGAACCAAGAGACCCAGTACTTC,CASSFGNQETQYF
NA,TRBJ2-1,TRBV6-4,TRBD2,TGTGCCAGCAGTGTGGTAGCGGGAGAATACAATGAGCAGTTCTTC,CASSVVAGEYNEQFF
once,TRBJ1-1,TRBV5-4,TRBD1,TGTGCCAGCAGCTGGGGACAGGAGGGCACTGAAGCTTTCTTT,CASSWGQEGTEAFF
NA,TRBJ2-3,TRBV5-1,TRBD1,TGCGCCAGCAGCTTAAGACAGGGGGCCAATACGCAGTATTTT,CASSLRQGANTQYF
NA,TRBJ1-2,TRBV7-9,TRBD1,TGTGCCAGCAGCTCCCGTAGGACAGGTGACTTGGGCTACACCTTC,CASSSRRTGDLGYTF
NA,TRBJ1-3,TRBV9,TRBD1,TGTGCCAGCAGCGCTCCGGACAGGGGGCTAGGAAACACCATATATTTT,CASSAPDRGLGNTIYF
once,TRBJ2-3,TRBV27,NA,TGTGCCAGCAATTTTTTGGGGGGGCACACAGATACGCAGTATTTT,CASNFLGGHTDTQYF
NA,TRBJ2-3,TRBV4-2,TRBD2,TGTGCCAGCAGCCAAGATCGTGGACTAGCGGGGGGAGGCGATACGCAGTATTTT,CASSQDRGLAGGGDTQYF
NA,TRBJ1-1,TRBV5-1,TRBD1,TGCGCCAGCAGCTTACAGACAGGGGCGGTCACTGAAGCTTTCTTT,CASSLQTGAVTEAFF
NA,TRBJ1-5,TRBV4-1,TRBD1,TGCGCCAGCAGCCCAACCACAGGGGGCAGGCAGCCCCAGCATTTT,CASSPTTGGRQPQHF
NA,TRBJ2-2,TRBV5-6,NA,TGTGCCAGCAGTCGGGACTTCGCGGACGGGGAGCTGTTTTTT,CASSRDFADGELFF
NA,TRBJ2-1,TRBV5-8,NA,TGTGCCAGCAGCTTGGAGGCGGGTTCCTGGAATGAGCAGTTCTTC,CASSLEAGSWNEQFF
NA,TRBJ1-2,TRBV13,NA,TGTGCCAGCACTAAGTTTATGTCGCGGCGCTATGGCTACACCTTC,CASTKFMSRRYGYTF
NA,TRBJ2-2,TRBV4-3,NA,TGCGCCAGCAGCCAAGAGAGGGACTTGGGTAACACCGGGGAGCTGTTTTTT,CASSQERDLGNTGELFF
few,TRBJ2-2,TRBV5-1,NA,TGCGCCAGCAGCGTAGGACAAGACACCGGGGAGCTGTTTTTT,CASSVGQDTGELFF
NA,TRBJ2-3,TRBV11-3,TRBD2,TGTGCCAGCAGCCCGGGGAGTAGCGGGTCAGATACGCAGTATTTT,CASSPGSSGSDTQYF
NA,TRBJ1-4,TRBV27,NA,TGTGCCAGCAGCCTGACAGCTTACTCAACTAATGAAAAACTGTTTTTT,CASSLTAYSTNEKLFF
NA,TRBJ2-7,TRBV30,NA,TGTGCCTGGAGTCAGGAGGACGAGCAGTACTTC,CAWSQEDEQYF
NA,TRBJ1-3,TRBV15,NA,TGTGCCACCAGCAAGGGGTTATCTGGAAACACCATATATTTT,CATSKGLSGNTIYF
NA,TRBJ2-6,TRBV25-1,TRBD1,TGTGCCAGCAGTACTGACCCAGGGGGTCGTGGGGCCAACGTCCTGACTTTC,CASSTDPGGRGANVLTF
NA,TRBJ1-5,TRBV9,NA,TGTGCCAGCAGCCCCGCGATCGGGGGCAATCAGCCCCAGCATTTT,CASSPAIGGNQPQHF
once,TRBJ2-3,TRBV7-8,TRBD1,TGTGCCAGCAGCGTAGGGGACAGCCGAGATACGCAGTATTTT,CASSVGDSRDTQYF
NA,TRBJ1-5,TRBV7-9,NA,TGTGCCAGCAGCTCAGGCCTTCAGCGGAATCAGCCCCAGCATTTT,CASSSGLQRNQPQHF
once,TRBJ1-6,TRBV20-1,NA,TGCAGTGCTTCATCAGCCCTCCACTTT,CSASSALHF
NA,TRBJ2-5,TRBV6-1,NA,TGTGCCAGCAGTGAAGGTTTTGGGTTAGAGGTCCAAGAGACCCAGTACTTC,CASSEGFGLEVQETQYF
NA,TRBJ1-5,TRBV19,NA,TGTGCCAGTAGTGTTACAGGCTCCGTATCCCAGCATTTT,CASSVTGSVSQHF
NA,TRBJ2-2,TRBV5-1,TRBD1,TGCGCCAGCAGCTTGGTGGTGTCGGGGACAGGGACCACCGGGGAGCTGTTTTTT,CASSLVVSGTGTTGELFF
few,TRBJ2-7,TRBV30,TRBD2,TGTGCCTGGAGTGTAAAGGGAGGGCCCTACGAGCAGTACTTC,CAWSVKGGPYEQYF
NA,TRBJ2-7,TRBV7-9,NA,TGTGCCAGCAGCCTAGGACACAACGAGCAGTACTTC,CASSLGHNEQYF
NA,TRBJ2-6,TRBV9,NA,TGTGCCAGCAGCGTCCCGACAGACGATTCTGGGGCCAACGTCCTGACTTTC,CASSVPTDDSGANVLTF
NA,TRBJ2-3,TRBV10-3,NA,TGTGCCATCAGTGATCCTAGGTCTAGCACAGATACGCAGTATTTT,CAISDPRSSTDTQYF
few,TRBJ2-7,TRBV7-8,NA,TGTGCCAGCAGCTTAGGGCACAGCTCCAACTACGAGCAGTACTTC,CASSLGHSSNYEQYF